This TCR beta chain was captured by sequencing in a study of blood T cell repertoires in COVID-19. On the study more broadly: Specimens from acute and convalescent COVID-19 originated in the United States, Italy and Spain. The cDNA or gDNA used as material had been derived from T cells, B-cell-depleted T cells, or PBMCs.

The CDR3 sequence is 13 residues long. V shed 5 bases, J shed 12 bases, and the junction held 11 bases outside the gene matches. The germline gives CDR1 KGHDR, CDR2 SFDVKD. In the authors' workflow: Reference gene primer amplification gave estimated nucleated cell counts. Sequencing was performed with immunoSEQ multiplex PCR; in TCRdb, only in-frame clones are kept and a portion is missing. Clone size and the V and J calls come from that table; the DNA yielded D and trimming. The sample has about 140,000 clones; about 85% are singletons. The source is a human donor in a cohort sampled during active COVID-19. Sequences were obtained from peripheral blood. The rearrangement links TRBV24-1 to TRBJ2-7, with TRBD1 identical over 8 bases. The CDR3 DNA is TGTGCCACCAGTGTCTCGGGGACAGGTCAATGGTACTTC. It yields the protein CATSVSGTGQWYF.